One sample yielded the 17 T cell receptor beta chains listed below, sequenced in a study of cytomegalovirus exposure and HLA in healthy donors. The PCR had 60 Vbeta and 13 Jbeta primers. Assay used: immunoSEQ multiplex PCR; TCRdb lists only in-frame clones, some missing. The table shows about 200,000 clones, with around 79% occurring only once. Sequenced material: PBMCs. The source is a girl aged 5 to 17 in good health and CMV-seropositive.

The genes are TRBV2 and TRBJ2-5; TRBD2 agrees at 7 bases. This CDR3 comprises 14 residues. Per germline, CDR1 SNHLY and CDR2 FYNNEI. Trimming cost V 4 bases and J 2 bases; bases outside gene matches: 4. The CDR3 DNA reads TGTGCCAGCAGTGCCAGCGGGGTACAAGAGACCCAGTACTTC. Its protein product is CASSASGVQETQYF.

This clone was seen a single time. This chain joins TRBV25-1 and TRBJ2-7; 12 positions agree with TRBD2. This CDR3 region has 16 residues. Germline values: CDR1 MGHDK, CDR2 SYGVNS. Trimming removed 1 base from V and 4 bases from J; junction bases left unmatched: 5. The DNA for the CDR3 is TGTGCCAGCAGTGAATTGACTAGCGGGAGAACTTACGAGCAGTACTTC. This encodes CASSELTSGRTYEQYF.

The chain recombines TRBV9 with TRBJ2-3; 7 bases are a match to TRBD2. V lost 0 bases, J lost 6 bases, and 10 bases stayed unmatched. There are 16 residues in the CDR3. The V gene's germline CDR1 is SGDLS and CDR2 YYNGEE. The CDR3 region is CASSVDLASGGDTQYF. The CDR3 bases are TGTGCCAGCAGCGTAGATCTAGCGTCCGGGGGGGATACGCAGTATTTT. The full variable domain, with the rest looked up from reference TRBV9 and TRBJ2-3, is DSGVTQTPKHLITATGQRVTLRCSPRSGDLSVYWYQQSLDQGLQFLIQYYNGEERAKGNILERFSAQQFPDLHSELNLSSLELGDSALYFCASSVDLASGGDTQYFGPGTRLTVL.

The chain has TRBV6-5 and TRBJ2-7; weak D call: TRBD2 (6 bases). Trimming cost V 0 bases and J 2 bases, with 11 bases left between them. Looked up from germline, CDR1 is MNHEY and CDR2 is SVGAGI. This CDR3 contains 15 residues. The CDR3 sequence: CASSYSGGETYEQYF. In nucleotides, the CDR3 is TGTGCCAGCAGTTACTCAGGCGGGGAGACCTACGAGCAGTACTTC.

J is TRBJ1-2 and V is TRBV6-5; 8 bases map to TRBD1. V gave up 4 bases and J gave up 12 bases; unmatched junction bases: 7. Per the germline V gene, CDR1 is MNHEY and CDR2 is SVGAGI. The CDR3 contains 12 residues. DNA for the CDR3: TGTGCCAGCAGTTTGACAGGGGTCGGGGACACCTTC. Translating it yields CASSLTGVGDTF.

The chain combines TRBV4-1 with TRBJ1-1, with TRBD1 identical over 7 bases. The V gene's germline CDR1 is MGHRA and CDR2 YSYEKL. V lost 0 bases and J lost 6; bases outside the gene matches: 10. The CDR3 spans 16 residues. CDR3 in DNA: TGCGCCAGCAGCCAAGATGAGGACAGGCTCTGGGCTGAAGCTTTCTTT. It is translated as CASSQDEDRLWAEAFF.

The table lists this clone with a count of one. This chain links TRBV13 with TRBJ2-7; possible D gene TRBD2, 5 bases. There are 14 residues in the CDR3. The germline CDR1 and CDR2 sequences are PRHDT and FYEKMQ (reference sequence). Trimming removed 3 bases at V and 0 bases at J, with 9 bases between. Written as DNA, the CDR3 is TGTGCCAGCAGCTTTCGGAGGAGCTCCTACGAGCAGTACTTC. Amino acids: CASSFRRSSYEQYF.

The rearrangement links TRBV4-3 to TRBJ2-7; 8 bases are a match to TRBD1. In germline, CDR1 is LGHNA, CDR2 YSLEER. The CDR3 is made up of 14 amino acids. With 5 bases clipped from V and 0 bases from J, the junction kept 3 bases outside the gene matches. Here the CDR3 DNA reads TGCGCCAGCAGCTCCGGACAGGGCTCCTACGAGCAGTACTTC. Protein sequence: CASSSGQGSYEQYF.

This rearrangement joins TRBV18 to TRBJ1-5, with D maybe TRBD1 (5 bases). CDR3 size: 18 residues. V gave up 2 bases and J gave up 0 bases, with 17 bases separating them. The germline CDR1 and CDR2 sequences are KGHSH and LQKENI. The DNA for the CDR3 is TGTGCCAGCTCACCAGAACAGGAAACTCCATATAGCAATCAGCCCCAGCATTTT. Amino acids: CASSPEQETPYSNQPQHF.

The chain employs TRBV6-1 and TRBJ1-5; TRBD1 agrees at 7 bases. The CDR3 length is 11 residues. Germline V gene sequence: CDR1 MNHNS, CDR2 SASEGT. CDR3 in amino acids: CATGIGQPQHF. DNA for the CDR3: TGTGCGACAGGGATTGGTCAGCCCCAGCATTTT.

V is TRBV5-6 and J is TRBJ1-4; D is possibly TRBD1 (6 bases). V was trimmed by 3 bases and J by 5 bases, leaving 8 bases between them. Germline V gives CDR1 SGHDT, CDR2 YYEEEE. The length of the CDR3 is 13 residues. The CDR3 is CASSYDRNEKLFF. In DNA form, the CDR3 reads TGTGCCAGCAGCTACGACAGGAATGAAAAACTGTTTTTT.

The chain employs TRBV29-1 and TRBJ2-7, with D possibly TRBD2 on 6 matching bases. The V gene's germline CDR1 is SQVTM and CDR2 ANQGSEA. CDR3 length: 14 amino acids. Trimming removed 8 bases from V and 0 bases from J, with 17 bases in between. Here the CDR3 reads CSILGGAFSYEQYF. The CDR3 nucleotides read TGCAGCATCCTAGGAGGGGCATTCTCCTACGAGCAGTACTTC.

The V and J genes are TRBV7-6 and TRBJ2-7; 10 bases map to TRBD1. The trim removed 1 base at V and 0 bases at J, leaving 9 bases unmatched. Per germline, CDR1 SGHVS and CDR2 FNYEAQ. This CDR3 comprises 18 residues. CDR3 sequence reads: CASSLVGGGQGTSYEQYF. CDR3 DNA: TGTGCCAGCAGCTTAGTCGGGGGGGGACAGGGGACCTCCTACGAGCAGTACTTC.

This rearrangement joins TRBV5-6 to TRBJ2-5, with TRBD2 identical over 9 bases. The CDR3 loop spans 18 amino acids. Germline trimming cut 3 bases from V and 4 bases from J; bases unmatched to any gene: 16. Germline CDR1 is SGHDT and CDR2 is YYEEEE. The chain's CDR3 is CASSWDAGAGGRRETQYF. Here the CDR3 DNA reads TGTGCCAGCAGCTGGGATGCCGGGGCGGGGGGGCGGCGAGAGACCCAGTACTTC.

The chain joins TRBV14 to TRBJ2-5; 7 positions match TRBD1. The CDR3 has 15 residues. Per germline, CDR1 SGHDN and CDR2 FVKESK. Unmatched junction bases numbered 10, after V lost 4 bases and J lost 5 bases. The DNA of the CDR3 is TGTGCCAGCAGCCCATTTGACAGGGCCAGTGAGACCCAGTACTTC. This encodes CASSPFDRASETQYF.

The chain carries TRBV30 and TRBJ2-5, with 9 bases aligning to TRBD2. The CDR3 is 14 residues long. Germline lookup yields CDR1 GTSNPN and CDR2 SVGIG (reference sequence). After removal of 3 bases from V and 10 bases from J, the junction contained 12 bases not matched to a gene. The CDR3 loop is CAWRASGAPMGQYF. CDR3 nucleotides: TGTGCCTGGAGGGCTAGCGGGGCCCCAATGGGCCAGTACTTC.

V and J are TRBV18 and TRBJ1-1; TRBD1 matches 10 bases. Germline values: CDR1 KGHSH, CDR2 LQKENI. V trimming: 3 bases; J trimming: 4 bases; junction bases outside the gene matches: 8. The length of the CDR3 is 16 residues. DNA for the CDR3: TGTGCCAGCTCACCTAAACAGGGGACAGGGGCCACTGAAGCTTTCTTT. It specifies CASSPKQGTGATEAFF.